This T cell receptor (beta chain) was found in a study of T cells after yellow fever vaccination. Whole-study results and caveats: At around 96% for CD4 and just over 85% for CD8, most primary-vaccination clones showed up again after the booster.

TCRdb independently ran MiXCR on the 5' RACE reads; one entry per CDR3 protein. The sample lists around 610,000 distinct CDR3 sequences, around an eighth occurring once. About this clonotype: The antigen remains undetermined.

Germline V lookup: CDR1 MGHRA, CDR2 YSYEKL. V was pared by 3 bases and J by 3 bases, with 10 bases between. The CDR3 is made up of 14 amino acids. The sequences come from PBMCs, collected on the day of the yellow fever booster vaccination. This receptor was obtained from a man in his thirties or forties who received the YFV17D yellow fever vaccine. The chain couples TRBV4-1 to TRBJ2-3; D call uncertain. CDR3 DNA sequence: TGCGCCAGCAGCCATCTCCGACGAACAGATACGCAGTATTTT. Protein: CASSHLRRTDTQYF.